The 12 T cell receptor beta chains listed next were all sequenced from one sample in a study of T-cell reconstitution after alpha-beta-depleted transplantation in children. Library preparation (for TCRbeta) was performed with unique molecular identifiers. TCRdb itself ran the PCR reads through MiXCR, one entry per CDR3 protein. The table lists around 800,000 distinct CDR3 sequences, 15% to 20% of them singletons. Material: PBMCs, mostly from graft donor cells, obtained 360 days after TCRalphabeta/CD19-depleted stem cell transplant. The receptors shown here come from a male patient younger than 18 who had a stem cell transplant for acute lymphoblastic leukemia, so the T cells may come from the graft donor.

This clonotype occurred a few times. This chain uses TRBV7-2 with TRBJ2-1; D gene unclear. CDR3 length: 14 residues. Trimming took 5 bases from V and 6 from J, leaving 14 bases between them. Germline V gene data show CDR1 as SGHTA and CDR2 as FQGNSA. Here the CDR3 DNA reads TGTGCCAGCAGCCCTCCCTCGAGTAGCAATGAGCAGTTCTTC. Translating it yields CASSPPSSSNEQFF.

A single count supports this clonotype. The V call is TRBV18, the J call TRBJ1-1; unclear D gene. With 2 bases removed from V and 1 base from J, the gap between germline ends came to 8 bases. CDR3 length equals 14 residues. Germline CDR1 is KGHSH and CDR2 is LQKENI. This CDR3 reads CASSPMGGNTEAFF. The DNA for the CDR3 is TGTGCCAGCTCACCAATGGGCGGGAACACTGAAGCTTTCTTT.

This clonotype was recorded a few times. The chain links TRBV6-1 to TRBJ2-7, with a tentative D call TRBD2 (6 bases). The CDR3 runs 15 residues. The V end lost 6 bases, the J end lost 3 bases, and 18 bases lay between the germline ends. Germline assignment: CDR1 MNHNS and CDR2 SASEGT. Written as DNA, the CDR3 is TGTGCCAGCAGCCCCCCCGGGACTGCTAACTACGAGCAGTACTTC. It is translated as CASSPPGTANYEQYF.

The chain couples TRBV12-3 or TRBV12-4 to TRBJ2-1; TRBD2 might be the D (6 bases). V lost 4 bases to trimming and J lost 5 bases, with 18 bases between them. CDR3 size: 16 residues. CDR3 coding DNA: TGTGCCAGCAGTTCTCCGACTAGGCACCAAAACAATGAGCAGTTCTTC. Its protein product is CASSSPTRHQNNEQFF.

The CDR3 region has the DNA TGTGCCAGCAGTTACTCAGGAGGAATGTACCAAGAGACCCAGTACTTC. Amino acids: CASSYSGGMYQETQYF. The V and J genes are TRBV6-5 and TRBJ2-5, with TRBD2 as a possible D gene (5 bases). V gave up 0 bases and J gave up 0 bases, with 11 bases separating them. The germline gives CDR1 MNHEY, CDR2 SVGAGI. This CDR3 is built from 16 residues.

In its sample, this clonotype was seen a few times. The chain combines TRBV5-8 with TRBJ1-4; the D gene is possibly TRBD1 (5 bases). Per the germline V gene, CDR1 is SGHTS and CDR2 is YDEGEE. V was cut by 4 bases and J by 5 bases, with 18 bases left in between. The CDR3 is 16 amino acids. CDR3 amino acids: CASSHGIRVVNEKLFF. For the CDR3, the DNA is TGTGCCAGCAGCCACGGGATCAGGGTGGTCAATGAAAAACTGTTTTTT.

This clonotype was observed once. The chain has TRBV7-6 and TRBJ2-7; D might be TRBD2 (6 bases). Germline V gene data show CDR1 as SGHVS and CDR2 as FNYEAQ. V shed 5 bases and J shed 0 bases, with 20 bases lying between them. This CDR3 is 17 amino acids long. The CDR3 coding sequence is TGTGCCAGCAGCCCAGCTGGAGGGGAGTCCCGCTCCTACGAGCAGTACTTC. Its protein product is CASSPAGGESRSYEQYF.

This clonotype was counted a few times. The chain links TRBV5-1 to TRBJ2-4; D unresolved. Per germline, CDR1 SGHRS and CDR2 YFSETQ. The CDR3 spans 14 residues. The V gene lost 3 bases and the J gene lost 0 bases, with 7 bases spanning the gap. The CDR3, as DNA: TGCGCCAGCAGCTCTCACATAGCCAAAAACATTCAGTACTTC. It translates to CASSSHIAKNIQYF.

The CDR3 here is CASSTDPNEQYF. The CDR3 DNA sequence: TGTGCCAGCAGCACGGATCCTAACGAGCAGTACTTC. The chain recombines TRBV5-4 with TRBJ2-7; D is uncertain. Germline-derived CDR1 and CDR2 are SGHNT and YYREEE (reference sequence). Deletions cut 4 bases from V and 5 bases from J, with 10 bases between. The CDR3 extends over 12 amino acids.

This clonotype was seen only a few times. The CDR3 loop is CASSSPGQGHTIYF. In nucleotides, the CDR3 is TGTGCCAGCAGCTCGCCGGGACAGGGGCACACCATATATTTT. The V and J genes are TRBV13 and TRBJ1-3; the match to TRBD1 covers 10 bases. Germline CDR1 reads PRHDT; CDR2 reads FYEKMQ (reference sequence). The V segment lost 4 bases and the J segment 8 bases; nucleotides outside the gene matches: 5. The CDR3 has 14 residues. Combining the CDR3 with reference TRBV13 and TRBJ1-3 gives the whole variable domain AAGVIQSPRHLIKEKRETATLKCYPIPRHDTVYWYQQGPGQDPQFLISFYEKMQSDKGSIPDRFSAQQFSDYHSELNMSSLELGDSALYFCASSSPGQGHTIYFGEGSWLTVV.

This clonotype has at least ten counts. The chain is built from TRBV7-3 and TRBJ2-5, with a tentative D call TRBD1 (6 bases). CDR3 size: 15 residues. V shed 0 bases and J shed 4 bases, with 12 bases lying between them. Looked up from germline, CDR1 is SGHTA and CDR2 is FQGTGA. The CDR3 loop reads CASSLTGQGGETQYF. The CDR3 nucleotides are TGTGCCAGCAGCTTAACGGGACAAGGTGGAGAGACCCAGTACTTC.

The chain has TRBV5-1 and TRBJ2-5; the match to TRBD1 covers 9 bases. The CDR3 has 15 residues. Germline V gene lookup returns CDR1 SGHRS and CDR2 YFSETQ. After removal of 0 bases from V and 5 bases from J, the junction contained 5 bases not matched to a gene. The CDR3 here is CASSLVVTGGETQYF. CDR3 DNA: TGCGCCAGCAGCTTGGTGGTGACAGGGGGGGAGACCCAGTACTTC.